One and the same sample provided the 17 T cell receptor beta chains below, sequenced in a study of blood T cell repertoires in COVID-19. The table came from immunoSEQ multiplex PCR; TCRdb's copy has only in-frame clones and leaves some out. The sample consists of 95,000 to 130,000 clones, about nine tenths of them appearing once. Sequenced sample: peripheral blood. All receptors derive from a human donor with active COVID-19. The donor label of this sample is uncertain.

The V gene is TRBV5-1, the J gene TRBJ2-5; TRBD2 matches at 7 bases. CDR3 length: 14 amino acids. V shed 2 bases, J shed 1 base, and the junction held 2 bases outside the gene matches. Germline V gene data show CDR1 as SGHRS and CDR2 as YFSETQ. The chain's CDR3 is CASSFGTIQETQYF. In nucleotides, the CDR3 is TGCGCCAGCAGCTTCGGGACTATCCAAGAGACCCAGTACTTC.

V and J are TRBV24-1 and TRBJ2-3, with a weak D call TRBD1 (5 bases). The CDR3 is 14 amino acids. Germline V gene data show CDR1 as KGHDR and CDR2 as SFDVKD. V gave up 3 bases and J gave up 5 bases, with 11 bases separating them. As DNA, the CDR3 is TGTGCCACCAGTGATCCACAGGTGTTAGATACGCAGTATTTT. Residues: CATSDPQVLDTQYF.

The genes are TRBV7-9 and TRBJ1-5; 10 positions agree with TRBD1. This CDR3 is 16 amino acids long. Per the germline V gene, CDR1 is SEHNR and CDR2 is FQNEAQ (reference sequence). The V gene end was trimmed by 5 bases and the J gene end by 0 bases; junction bases not matched to a gene: 4. The CDR3 coding sequence is TGTGCCAGCAGCATGGGACAGGGGATTAGCAATCAGCCCCAGCATTTT. It specifies CASSMGQGISNQPQHF.

V usage is TRBV4-2 and J usage is TRBJ2-1, with TRBD1 as a possible D gene (5 bases). This CDR3 spans 13 amino acids. Trimming took 1 base from V and 7 from J, leaving 8 bases between them. Germline CDR1 LGHNA, CDR2 YNFKEQ. This chain's CDR3 is CASSQVNRNEQFF. CDR3 nucleotide sequence: TGTGCCAGCAGCCAAGTAAACAGGAATGAGCAGTTCTTC.

This clone was found once. This sequence joins TRBV9 and TRBJ2-2; 8 bases map to TRBD1. CDR3 length: 17 amino acids. The junction had 9 bases not matched to a gene; V was cut back by 3 bases and J by 2 bases. Germline-derived CDR1 and CDR2 are SGDLS and YYNGEE. CDR3 sequence (DNA): TGTGCCAGCAGCGCGCAGGGGGCGGTCGTCAACACCGGGGAGCTGTTTTTT. Translating gives CASSAQGAVVNTGELFF.

The V gene is TRBV5-8, the J gene TRBJ2-3; 13 bases match TRBD2. Germline CDR1 SGHTS, CDR2 YDEGEE. V trimming: 0 bases; J trimming: 5 bases; junction bases outside the gene matches: 6. CDR3 length: 17 residues. The CDR3 sequence: CASSLALAGGPGDTQYF. The CDR3 DNA reads as TGTGCCAGCAGCTTGGCACTAGCGGGGGGGCCCGGAGATACGCAGTATTTT.

The chain recombines TRBV29-1 with TRBJ2-4, with D perhaps matching TRBD2 (6 bases). V lost 5 bases and J 1 base, leaving 9 bases between the germline ends. CDR1 SQVTM and CDR2 ANQGSEA come from the germline V gene. The CDR3 spans 13 residues. DNA of the CDR3: TGCAGCGTTCTAAGCGGGGCCAAAAACATTCAGTACTTC. It specifies CSVLSGAKNIQYF.

The chain uses TRBV18 and TRBJ2-5, with a weak D call TRBD1 (5 bases). V was pared by 4 bases and J by 6 bases, with 12 bases between. Per the germline V gene, CDR1 is KGHSH and CDR2 is LQKENI. This CDR3 contains 13 residues. The CDR3 nucleotides read TGTGCCAGCTCACTCGGAAAGGGGCAGACCCAGTACTTC. Encoded protein: CASSLGKGQTQYF.

The chain recombines TRBV27 with TRBJ1-5, with D possibly matching TRBD1 (6 bases). Germline V gene sequence: CDR1 MNHEY, CDR2 SMNVEV (reference sequence). The ends were cut back, 2 bases at V and 6 bases at J, with 11 bases in the middle. The CDR3 loop spans 14 amino acids. CDR3 protein: CASSLVGASQPQHF. The CDR3 region has the DNA TGTGCCAGCAGTTTAGTGGGGGCTAGTCAGCCCCAGCATTTT.

The chain links TRBV7-2 to TRBJ2-5; possible D gene TRBD2, 7 bases. Trimming took 5 bases from V and 4 from J, leaving 17 bases between them. The germline CDR1 and CDR2 sequences are SGHTA and FQGNSA. CDR3 length: 15 amino acids. The DNA for the CDR3 is TGTGCCAGCAGCCAACAGGGAGGGGTCGGAGAGACCCAGTACTTC. Residues: CASSQQGGVGETQYF.

The CDR3 nucleotides are TGCGCCAGCAGCCAAGATCTTGTCGGGGAGCTGTTTTTT. Translated, it gives CASSQDLVGELFF. The chain links TRBV4-1 to TRBJ2-2; no reliable D call. The ends were cut back, 0 bases at V and 7 bases at J, with 6 bases in the middle. This CDR3 has 13 residues. The germline V gene has CDR1 MGHRA and CDR2 YSYEKL.

The V and J genes are TRBV5-5 and TRBJ2-7, with TRBD1 as a possible D gene (5 bases). Trimming left V 6 bases short and J 3 bases short, with 13 bases between. The CDR3 has 13 amino acids. Germline CDR1 SGHKS, CDR2 YYEKEE (reference sequence). The CDR3 reads CASNRPGNYEQYF. Written as DNA, the CDR3 is TGTGCCAGCAACAGACCAGGGAACTACGAGCAGTACTTC.

The chain has TRBV6-6 and TRBJ2-3; D might be TRBD1 (6 bases). The CDR3 is made up of 15 amino acids. Germline V gene data show CDR1 as MNHNY and CDR2 as SVGAGI (reference sequence). Trimming took 7 bases from V and 0 from J, leaving 14 bases between them. CDR3 region: CASIRGRGSTDTQYF. In nucleotides, the CDR3 is TGTGCCAGCATCAGGGGCAGGGGTAGCACAGATACGCAGTATTTT.

This clone occurred a few times. The chain carries TRBV5-6 and TRBJ1-2, with 7 bases lining up with TRBD1. The CDR3 runs to 14 residues. Germline-derived CDR1 and CDR2 are SGHDT and YYEEEE. J lost 3 bases, V lost 2 bases, and 4 bases had no gene match. The CDR3 reads CASSFRQGYYGYTF. The CDR3 bases are TGTGCCAGCAGCTTCCGACAGGGATACTATGGCTACACCTTC.

This rearrangement joins TRBV28 to TRBJ1-2; tentatively, D is TRBD1 (6 bases). This CDR3 region has 13 residues. V shed 4 bases and J shed 3 bases, with 9 bases lying between them. CDR1 is MDHEN and CDR2 is SYDVKM in the germline V gene. Here the CDR3 reads CASSSDRYYGYTF. The DNA of the CDR3 is TGTGCCAGCAGTTCGGACAGATACTATGGCTACACCTTC.

The CDR3 DNA follows: TGTGCCAGCACTTCGGGGACAAGCGGTCAGCCCCAGCATTTT. Translated: CASTSGTSGQPQHF. V usage is TRBV7-9 and J usage is TRBJ1-5, with D possibly being TRBD1 (6 bases). CDR3 length equals 14 residues. CDR1 and CDR2 (germline): SEHNR, FQNEAQ (reference sequence). The V end was cut by 7 bases, the J end by 6 bases, with 16 bases between.

This chain uses TRBV27 with TRBJ1-6; 10 bases fit TRBD1. The J segment lost 0 bases and the V segment lost 6 bases, leaving 5 bases of the junction unmatched. CDR3 length: 17 residues. Germline CDR1 reads MNHEY; CDR2 reads SMNVEV (reference sequence). DNA of the CDR3: TGTGCCAGCAGCCCTGGGACAGGGGTCTCCTATAATTCACCCCTCCACTTT. This codes for CASSPGTGVSYNSPLHF.